This T cell receptor (beta chain) emerged from a study of blood T cell repertoires in COVID-19 (dated by TCRdb to 2020 to 2021). In terms of the full investigation: Collaborator samples came from the United States, Italy and Spain and covered acute and convalescent phases of COVID-19. The prospective study material was composed of cDNA or gDNA derived from T cells, B-cell-depleted T cells, or PBMCs. Deeply sampled blood TCRbeta repertoires from subjects exposed to, actively infected with, or recovered from COVID-19 were included in the dataset. The repertoires were released in a freely available public database meant as a resource for research on the immune response to SARS-CoV-2. Samples came from the ongoing ImmuneRACE study (first 160 participants) plus 1,254 subjects from 6 global collaborators. A de-identified subject ID, COVID-19 status, age in years and sex were almost always included in the sample metadata. Where available, HLA class I and class II types were obtained from metadata supplied by the sample provider rather than from assay-based typing. The investigation overall reported the following: The quantity of clinical and demographic metadata differed by source and by participant and was supplied without curation.

TCRbeta CDR3 regions were amplified from genomic DNA by means of the immunoSEQ Assay, a bias-controlled multiplex PCR. The published analysis was carried out like this. The number of nucleated cells in each sample was estimated by amplification of reference gene primers within the assay. Sequence reads were collapsed and filtered to measure the absolute abundance of every unique TCRbeta CDR3 rearrangement. For each sample, productive Simpson clonality was calculated by taking the square root of Simpson's diversity index across productive rearrangements. TCRdb mirrors the immuneACCESS table, restricted to in-frame sequences. Some clones are absent from its copies; in checked studies, under half trace to an unresolved V gene, and the reason for the others is unknown. For V, J and clone size, that table is used; D and trimming come from the DNA. The table for this sample lists some 180,000 clones; roughly 85% of them were counted only once. Roughly 21% of the sample rests with the top ten.

In regard to this clone: Its cognate antigen has yet to be identified. No clone much larger than this one lies a single base away; base qualities are absent.

The CDR3, from cysteine to phenylalanine, totals 16 residues. Only CDR3 DNA is held: 48 bases, read in frame from base 1. The germline V gene sets CDR1 to SGHRS and CDR2 to YFSETQ. Germline trimming amounts to 4 bases on V and 0 bases on J, with 6 as the count of junction bases outside the gene matches. Collaborating institutions collected whole blood in K2EDTA tubes following their own protocols. Collaborator samples were shipped for TCRbeta analysis as frozen whole blood, isolated PBMCs, or DNA extracted from either sample type. The chain uses TRBV5-1 and TRBJ2-4; the junction holds 8 bases that match TRBD2. The sample comprised peripheral blood. The origin of this receptor is a man in his sixties with active or convalescent COVID-19. The CDR3 region has the sequence CASSPGLAVAKNIQYF. The base sequence is TGCGCCAGCAGCCCAGGACTAGCAGTAGCCAAAAACATTCAGTACTTC.